This TCR beta chain was sequenced during a study of blood T cell repertoires in COVID-19. Whole-study context: COVID-19 samples, acute and convalescent, were from the United States, Italy and Spain.

Germline V lookup: CDR1 SGHTA, CDR2 FQGNSA. V gave up 2 bases and J gave up 3 bases; unmatched junction bases: 8. The CDR3 is 16 residues long. The assay was immunoSEQ multiplex PCR, and TCRdb's table has in-frame clones only and misses some. Of a few hundred thousand clones in the sample, roughly 84% were seen once. Cohort 3 recovered donors had two negative PCRs, clearance, or symptom resolution. V is TRBV7-2 and J is TRBJ2-7; 9 positions agree with TRBD2. The material sequenced was PBMCs or T cells enriched from blood (not recorded which). The source of this sequence is a woman younger than 45 who had recovered from COVID-19. This chain's CDR3 is CASSLTAGGLYYEQYF. In nucleotides, the CDR3 is TGTGCCAGCAGCTTAACTGCGGGGGGGCTTTACTACGAGCAGTACTTC. Full variable domain (remainder filled in from reference TRBV7-2 and TRBJ2-7): GAGVSQSPSNKVTEKGKDVELRCDPISGHTALYWYRQSLGQGLEFLIYFQGNSAPDKSGLPSDRFSAERTGGSVSTLTIQRTQQEDSAVYLCASSLTAGGLYYEQYFGPGTRLTVT.